A selection of T cell receptor beta chains follows, all from one sample in a study of blood T cell repertoires in COVID-19. The repertoire was sequenced with immunoSEQ multiplex PCR; TCRdb's copy has only in-frame clones and lacks some. Among approximately 250,000 clones listed, about 91% were seen once. The sample comprised PBMCs or T cells enriched from blood (not recorded which). The receptor source for this set is a man between 35 and 55 years old who had been exposed to COVID-19. Both conserved end residues are part of each CDR3. The D gene is left open where the match is weak. Where a row states a size, it is once, few, many or the class of an expanded clone; other rows omit it.

CDR3 protein: CASRAQQGLNTEAFF
CDR3 DNA: TGTGCCAGCAGGGCCCAACAGGGCTTGAACACTGAAGCTTTCTTT
V gene: TRBV28
D gene: NA
J gene: TRBJ1-1
clone size: NA

CDR3 protein: CASSDPGQAYEQYF
CDR3 DNA: TGTGCCAGCAGTGATCCCGGACAGGCCTACGAGCAGTACTTC
V gene: TRBV7-2
D gene: TRBD1
J gene: TRBJ2-7
clone size: NA

CDR3 protein: CATTGGAPGYTF
CDR3 DNA: TGTGCCACCACCGGTGGGGCACCGGGCTACACCTTC
V gene: TRBV7-9
D gene: NA
J gene: TRBJ1-2
clone size: NA

CDR3 protein: CASSLSGMNTEAFF
CDR3 DNA: TGTGCCAGCAGCTTGTCCGGGATGAACACTGAAGCTTTCTTT
V gene: TRBV7-3
D gene: NA
J gene: TRBJ1-1
clone size: NA

CDR3 protein: CASSPLRQGFDEKLFF
CDR3 DNA: TGTGCCAGCTCACCACTGAGACAGGGTTTTGATGAAAAACTGTTTTTT
V gene: TRBV18
D gene: TRBD1
J gene: TRBJ1-4
clone size: NA

CDR3 protein: CATTSGATYEQYF
CDR3 DNA: TGTGCCACGACCTCAGGGGCGACCTACGAGCAGTACTTC
V gene: TRBV19
D gene: NA
J gene: TRBJ2-7
clone size: NA

CDR3 protein: CSVSLPGQSSYEQYF
CDR3 DNA: TGCAGCGTTTCCCTACCGGGACAGAGCTCCTACGAGCAGTACTTC
V gene: TRBV29-1
D gene: TRBD1
J gene: TRBJ2-7
clone size: NA

CDR3 protein: CASSLASGMMTNYGYTF
CDR3 DNA: TGTGCCAGCAGCTTGGCATCAGGGATGATGACTAACTATGGCTACACCTTC
V gene: TRBV5-4
D gene: NA
J gene: TRBJ1-2
clone size: NA

CDR3 protein: CASRGTQGAHGYGYTF
CDR3 DNA: TGTGCCAGCAGGGGTACACAGGGGGCGCACGGTTATGGCTACACCTTC
V gene: TRBV2
D gene: TRBD1
J gene: TRBJ1-2
clone size: NA

CDR3 protein: CVRSLRGQTF
CDR3 DNA: TGTGTCAGAAGCTTAAGGGGACAAACCTTT
V gene: TRBV7-5
D gene: NA
J gene: TRBJ1-3
clone size: NA

CDR3 protein: CASSPGLAGYEQYF
CDR3 DNA: TGTGCCAGCTCACCGGGACTAGCGGGATATGAGCAGTACTTC
V gene: TRBV18
D gene: TRBD2
J gene: TRBJ2-7
clone size: NA

CDR3 protein: CASSLARSGNTGELFF
CDR3 DNA: TGTGCCAGCAGCCTCGCTCGGTCCGGGAACACCGGGGAGCTGTTTTTT
V gene: TRBV3-1/TRBV3-2
D gene: NA
J gene: TRBJ2-2
clone size: NA

CDR3 protein: CASSGEQGAPYGYTF
CDR3 DNA: TGTGCCAGCAGTGGAGAACAGGGGGCTCCCTATGGCTACACCTTC
V gene: TRBV2
D gene: TRBD1
J gene: TRBJ1-2
clone size: once

CDR3 protein: CASSLNRDSSYEQYF
CDR3 DNA: TGTGCCAGCAGTCTAAACCGGGACTCTTCCTACGAGCAGTACTTC
V gene: TRBV6-5
D gene: NA
J gene: TRBJ2-7
clone size: once

CDR3 protein: CASRGADRDSYEQYF
CDR3 DNA: TGTGCCAGTCGTGGGGCGGACAGGGATTCCTACGAGCAGTACTTC
V gene: TRBV19
D gene: TRBD1
J gene: TRBJ2-7
clone size: NA

CDR3 protein: CASSRGQTEQYF
CDR3 DNA: TGTGCCAGCTCGCGCGGACAGACCGAGCAGTACTTC
V gene: TRBV18
D gene: NA
J gene: TRBJ2-7
clone size: NA

CDR3 protein: CASSSGFFGRNNEQFF
CDR3 DNA: TGTGCCAGCAGCTCGGGCTTTTTCGGGAGGAACAATGAGCAGTTCTTC
V gene: TRBV11-2
D gene: TRBD2
J gene: TRBJ2-1
clone size: NA

CDR3 protein: CASSLSLDRNTEAFF
CDR3 DNA: TGTGCCAGCTCACTCTCTCTGGACAGGAACACTGAAGCTTTCTTT
V gene: TRBV18
D gene: NA
J gene: TRBJ1-1
clone size: NA

CDR3 protein: CASSGDSGNTIYF
CDR3 DNA: TGCGCCAGCAGCGGGGACAGTGGAAACACCATATATTTT
V gene: TRBV5-1
D gene: TRBD1
J gene: TRBJ1-3
clone size: NA

CDR3 protein: CASSLDTQNTGELFF
CDR3 DNA: TGTGCCAGCAGTTTAGACACCCAGAACACCGGGGAGCTGTTTTTT
V gene: TRBV28
D gene: NA
J gene: TRBJ2-2
clone size: NA

CDR3 protein: CASRITGLLGGYTF
CDR3 DNA: TGTGCCAGTAGGATAACAGGCCTCCTCGGGGGCTACACCTTC
V gene: TRBV19
D gene: NA
J gene: TRBJ1-2
clone size: NA

CDR3 protein: CATLGLQSPLHF
CDR3 DNA: TGTGCCACGCTGGGCTTACAGTCACCCCTCCACTTT
V gene: TRBV24-1
D gene: NA
J gene: TRBJ1-6
clone size: NA

CDR3 protein: CASSLMREGNQPQHF
CDR3 DNA: TGTGCCAGCAGTTTAATGAGGGAAGGGAATCAGCCCCAGCATTTT
V gene: TRBV28
D gene: NA
J gene: TRBJ1-5
clone size: NA

CDR3 protein: CASSLARAAGELFF
CDR3 DNA: TGTGCCAGCAGCTTGGCCAGGGCGGCCGGGGAGCTGTTTTTT
V gene: TRBV11-2
D gene: NA
J gene: TRBJ2-2
clone size: NA

CDR3 protein: CASSLFTGSYEQYF
CDR3 DNA: TGTGCCAGCAGTTTATTCACTGGTTCCTACGAGCAGTACTTC
V gene: TRBV28
D gene: NA
J gene: TRBJ2-7
clone size: NA

CDR3 protein: CASSKQGAIYEQYF
CDR3 DNA: TGTGCCAGCAGTAAACAGGGGGCGATCTACGAGCAGTACTTC
V gene: TRBV6-2/TRBV6-3
D gene: TRBD1
J gene: TRBJ2-7
clone size: NA

CDR3 protein: CASSATGQGNGYTF
CDR3 DNA: TGTGCCAGCAGCGCCACGGGACAGGGCAATGGCTACACCTTC
V gene: TRBV7-9
D gene: TRBD1
J gene: TRBJ1-2
clone size: NA

CDR3 protein: CASSFRRAKNIQYF
CDR3 DNA: TGTGCCAGCAGCTTTCGCAGGGCCAAAAACATTCAGTACTTC
V gene: TRBV5-6
D gene: NA
J gene: TRBJ2-4
clone size: NA

CDR3 protein: CATVQGAAGNTIYF
CDR3 DNA: TGTGCCACCGTACAGGGGGCGGCAGGAAACACCATATATTTT
V gene: TRBV6-5
D gene: TRBD1
J gene: TRBJ1-3
clone size: NA

CDR3 protein: CASSEPGGWDTEAFF
CDR3 DNA: TGTGCCAGCAGTGAACCGGGGGGCTGGGACACTGAAGCTTTCTTT
V gene: TRBV2
D gene: NA
J gene: TRBJ1-1
clone size: NA

CDR3 protein: CASRIRGMNTEAFF
CDR3 DNA: TGTGCCAGCAGAATCAGGGGTATGAACACTGAAGCTTTCTTT
V gene: TRBV11-2
D gene: NA
J gene: TRBJ1-1
clone size: NA

CDR3 protein: CASSGQGVIVGNQPQHF
CDR3 DNA: TGTGCCAGCAGTGGACAGGGGGTTATTGTGGGCAATCAGCCCCAGCATTTT
V gene: TRBV6-1
D gene: TRBD1
J gene: TRBJ1-5
clone size: NA

CDR3 protein: CASSGVRDRGNYGYTF
CDR3 DNA: TGTGCCAGCAGTGGGGTCCGGGACAGGGGAAACTATGGCTACACCTTC
V gene: TRBV25-1
D gene: TRBD1
J gene: TRBJ1-2
clone size: NA

CDR3 protein: CASSPSQGASYEQYF
CDR3 DNA: TGCGCCAGCAGCCCAAGTCAGGGGGCCAGCTACGAGCAGTACTTC
V gene: TRBV4-1
D gene: TRBD1
J gene: TRBJ2-7
clone size: NA

CDR3 protein: CASSLAQGNTEAFF
CDR3 DNA: TGCGCCAGCAGCTTGGCTCAGGGGAACACTGAAGCTTTCTTT
V gene: TRBV5-1
D gene: NA
J gene: TRBJ1-1
clone size: NA

CDR3 protein: CASSVSDGTDTQYF
CDR3 DNA: TGTGCCAGCAGCGTTAGCGACGGCACAGATACGCAGTATTTT
V gene: TRBV7-9
D gene: NA
J gene: TRBJ2-3
clone size: NA

CDR3 protein: CASSKLGQGVGYTF
CDR3 DNA: TGTGCCAGCAGCAAATTAGGACAGGGGGTTGGCTACACCTTC
V gene: TRBV11-2
D gene: TRBD1
J gene: TRBJ1-2
clone size: NA

CDR3 protein: CASSPPQGTDTQYF
CDR3 DNA: TGTGCCAGTAGTCCCCCCCAGGGAACAGATACGCAGTATTTT
V gene: TRBV19
D gene: NA
J gene: TRBJ2-3
clone size: NA

CDR3 protein: CAWSAGWNTEAFF
CDR3 DNA: TGTGCCTGGAGCGCCGGGTGGAACACTGAAGCTTTCTTT
V gene: TRBV30
D gene: NA
J gene: TRBJ1-1
clone size: NA

CDR3 protein: CAWSVLAGGQDTQYF
CDR3 DNA: TGTGCCTGGAGTGTACTAGCGGGAGGTCAAGATACGCAGTATTTT
V gene: TRBV30
D gene: TRBD2
J gene: TRBJ2-3
clone size: once

CDR3 protein: CASSVEALGGNEKLFF
CDR3 DNA: TGTGCCAGCAGCGTAGAAGCGCTCGGGGGTAATGAAAAACTGTTTTTT
V gene: TRBV9
D gene: NA
J gene: TRBJ1-4
clone size: NA

CDR3 protein: CASKGQGDYEQYF
CDR3 DNA: TGTGCCAGTAAGGGACAGGGGGACTACGAGCAGTACTTC
V gene: TRBV19
D gene: TRBD1
J gene: TRBJ2-7
clone size: NA

CDR3 protein: CASSPGQWTYEQYF
CDR3 DNA: TGTGCCAGCAGCCCCGGACAGTGGACCTACGAGCAGTACTTC
V gene: TRBV28
D gene: NA
J gene: TRBJ2-7
clone size: NA

CDR3 protein: CAWSVGVIGGYTF
CDR3 DNA: TGTGCCTGGAGCGTCGGGGTGATAGGAGGCTACACCTTC
V gene: TRBV30
D gene: NA
J gene: TRBJ1-2
clone size: NA

CDR3 protein: CASSSGLAGGQYF
CDR3 DNA: TGCGCCAGCAGCTCGGGACTAGCGGGAGGCCAGTACTTC
V gene: TRBV5-1
D gene: TRBD2
J gene: TRBJ2-5
clone size: NA

CDR3 protein: CAWTRGTEWNLGANVLTF
CDR3 DNA: TGTGCCTGGACCCGGGGGACAGAATGGAACCTTGGGGCCAACGTCCTGACTTTC
V gene: TRBV30
D gene: NA
J gene: TRBJ2-6
clone size: NA

CDR3 protein: CASSSYPSYEQYF
CDR3 DNA: TGTGCCAGCAGCAGCTACCCCTCCTACGAGCAGTACTTC
V gene: TRBV7-2
D gene: NA
J gene: TRBJ2-7
clone size: few

CDR3 protein: CASSVSWGQSYGYTF
CDR3 DNA: TGTGCCAGCAGCGTGTCTTGGGGACAAAGCTATGGCTACACCTTC
V gene: TRBV9
D gene: NA
J gene: TRBJ1-2
clone size: NA

CDR3 protein: CAWTPGQSSYNSPLHF
CDR3 DNA: TGTGCCTGGACCCCGGGACAGAGCTCCTATAATTCACCCCTCCACTTT
V gene: TRBV30
D gene: TRBD1
J gene: TRBJ1-6
clone size: NA